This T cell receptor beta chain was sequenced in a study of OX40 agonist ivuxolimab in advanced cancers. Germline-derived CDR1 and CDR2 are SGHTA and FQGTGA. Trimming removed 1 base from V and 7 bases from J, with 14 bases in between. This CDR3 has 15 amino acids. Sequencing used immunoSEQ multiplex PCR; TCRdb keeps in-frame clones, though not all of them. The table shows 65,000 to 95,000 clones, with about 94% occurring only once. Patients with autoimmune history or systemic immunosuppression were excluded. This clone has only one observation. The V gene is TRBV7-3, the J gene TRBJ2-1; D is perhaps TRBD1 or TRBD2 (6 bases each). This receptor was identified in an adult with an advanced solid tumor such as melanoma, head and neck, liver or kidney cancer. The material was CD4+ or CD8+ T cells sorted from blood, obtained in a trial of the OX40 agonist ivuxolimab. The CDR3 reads CASSLMRGALNEQFF. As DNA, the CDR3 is TGTGCCAGCAGCTTAATGAGGGGGGCCCTGAATGAGCAGTTCTTC.